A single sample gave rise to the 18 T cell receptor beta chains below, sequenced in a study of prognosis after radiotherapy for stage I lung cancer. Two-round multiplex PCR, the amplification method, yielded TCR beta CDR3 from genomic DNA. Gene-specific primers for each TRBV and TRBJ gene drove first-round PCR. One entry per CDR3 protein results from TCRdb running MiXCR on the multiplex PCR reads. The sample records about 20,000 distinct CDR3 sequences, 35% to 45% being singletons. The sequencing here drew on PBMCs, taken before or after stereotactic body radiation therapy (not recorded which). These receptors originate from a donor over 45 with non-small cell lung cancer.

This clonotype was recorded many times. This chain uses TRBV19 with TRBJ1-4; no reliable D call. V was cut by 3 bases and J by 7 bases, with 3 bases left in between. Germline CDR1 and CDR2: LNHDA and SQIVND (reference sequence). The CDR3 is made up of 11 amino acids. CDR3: CASSIPEKLFF. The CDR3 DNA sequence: TGTGCCAGTAGTATCCCTGAAAAACTGTTTTTT.

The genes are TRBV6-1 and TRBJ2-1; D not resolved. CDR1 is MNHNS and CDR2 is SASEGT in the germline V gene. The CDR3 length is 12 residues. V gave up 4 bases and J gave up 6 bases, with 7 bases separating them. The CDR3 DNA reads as TGTGCCAGCAGTGCTCCCAGCAATGAGCAGTTCTTC. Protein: CASSAPSNEQFF.

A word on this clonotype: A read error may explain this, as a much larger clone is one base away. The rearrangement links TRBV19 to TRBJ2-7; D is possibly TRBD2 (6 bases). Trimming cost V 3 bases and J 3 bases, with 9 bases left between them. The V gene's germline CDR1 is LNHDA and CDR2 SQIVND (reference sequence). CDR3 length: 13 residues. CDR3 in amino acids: CASSMVGGYEQYF. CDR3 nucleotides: TGTGCCAGTAGTATGGTGGGAGGCTACGAGCAGTACTTC.

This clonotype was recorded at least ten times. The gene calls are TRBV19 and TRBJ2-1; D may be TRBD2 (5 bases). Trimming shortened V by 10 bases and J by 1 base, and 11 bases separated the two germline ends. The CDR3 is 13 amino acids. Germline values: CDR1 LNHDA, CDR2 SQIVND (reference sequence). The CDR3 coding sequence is TGTGCCACGGGTACGGGATCCTACAATGAGCAGTTCTTC. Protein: CATGTGSYNEQFF.

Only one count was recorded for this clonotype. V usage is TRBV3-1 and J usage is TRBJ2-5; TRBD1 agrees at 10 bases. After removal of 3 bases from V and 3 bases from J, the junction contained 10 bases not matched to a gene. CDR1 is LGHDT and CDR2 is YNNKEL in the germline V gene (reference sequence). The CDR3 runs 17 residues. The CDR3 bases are TGTGCCAGCAGCCATAACTTGCGGACAGGGGGTAAAGAGACCCAGTACTTC. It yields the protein CASSHNLRTGGKETQYF.

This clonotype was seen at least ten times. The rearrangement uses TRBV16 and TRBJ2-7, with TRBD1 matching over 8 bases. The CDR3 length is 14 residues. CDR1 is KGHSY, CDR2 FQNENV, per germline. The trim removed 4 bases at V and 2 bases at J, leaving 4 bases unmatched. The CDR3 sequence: CASSRGQATYEQYF. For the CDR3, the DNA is TGTGCCAGCAGCCGGGGACAGGCAACCTACGAGCAGTACTTC.

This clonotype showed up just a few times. CDR3: CASSFLACWGETQYF. In DNA, the CDR3 is TGTGCCAGCAGCTTCTTAGCGTGTTGGGGGGAGACCCAGTACTTC. This rearrangement joins TRBV11-2 to TRBJ2-7; the D call may be TRBD1 or TRBD2 (5 bases each). The J call may be incorrect, as the DNA end agrees better with TRBJ2-5. Per germline, CDR1 SGHAT and CDR2 FQNNGV. The CDR3 runs 15 residues.

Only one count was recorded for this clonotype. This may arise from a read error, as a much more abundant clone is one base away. In DNA, the CDR3 is TGCAGCGTTTCATGGCCCAGTGCCTACGAGCAGTACTTC. It specifies CSVSWPSAYEQYF. The chain couples TRBV29-1 to TRBJ2-7; D remains ambiguous. This CDR3 region has 13 residues. CDR1 is SQVTM, CDR2 ANQGSEA, per germline. Trimming shortened V by 5 bases and J by 2 bases, and 13 bases separated the two germline ends.

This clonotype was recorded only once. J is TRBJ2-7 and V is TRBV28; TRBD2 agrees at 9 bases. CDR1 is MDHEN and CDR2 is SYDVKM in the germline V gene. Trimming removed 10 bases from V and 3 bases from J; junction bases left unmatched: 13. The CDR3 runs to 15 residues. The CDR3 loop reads CATMVGGRASYEQYF. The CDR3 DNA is TGTGCCACCATGGTCGGCGGGAGGGCGAGCTACGAGCAGTACTTC.

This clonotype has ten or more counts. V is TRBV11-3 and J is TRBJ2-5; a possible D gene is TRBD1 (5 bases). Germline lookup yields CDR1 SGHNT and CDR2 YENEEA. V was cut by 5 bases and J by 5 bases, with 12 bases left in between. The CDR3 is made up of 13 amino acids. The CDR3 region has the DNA TGTGCCAGCAGCCCGCAGGGTACGGAGACCCAGTACTTC. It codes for CASSPQGTETQYF.

The CDR3 loop reads CASSDQWAINQPQHF. In nucleotides, the CDR3 is TGTGCCAGCAGTGATCAATGGGCCATCAATCAGCCCCAGCATTTT. V is TRBV2 and J is TRBJ1-5; D unresolved. The V gene's germline CDR1 is SNHLY and CDR2 FYNNEI. V lost 3 bases, J lost 3 bases, and 12 bases lay in between. This CDR3 contains 15 residues.

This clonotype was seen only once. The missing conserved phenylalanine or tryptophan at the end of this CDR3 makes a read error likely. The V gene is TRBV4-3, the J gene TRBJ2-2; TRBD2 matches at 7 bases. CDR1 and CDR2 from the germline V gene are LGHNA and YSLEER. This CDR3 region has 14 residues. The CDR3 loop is CASSPGGGTVELFS. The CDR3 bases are TGCGCCAGCAGTCCTGGGGGGGGGACCGTGGAGCTGTTTTCT.

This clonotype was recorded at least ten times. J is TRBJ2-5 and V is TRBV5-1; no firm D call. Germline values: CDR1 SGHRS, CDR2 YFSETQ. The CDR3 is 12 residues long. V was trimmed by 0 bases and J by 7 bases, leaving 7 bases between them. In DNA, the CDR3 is TGCGCCAGCAGCTTGGAAACGGGGACCCAGTACTTC. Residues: CASSLETGTQYF.

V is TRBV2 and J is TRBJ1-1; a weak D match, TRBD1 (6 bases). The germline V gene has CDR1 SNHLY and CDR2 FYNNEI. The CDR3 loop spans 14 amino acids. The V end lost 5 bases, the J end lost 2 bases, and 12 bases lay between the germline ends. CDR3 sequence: CASSLTGTNTEAFF. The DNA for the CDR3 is TGTGCCAGCAGTTTGACAGGAACTAACACTGAAGCTTTCTTT.

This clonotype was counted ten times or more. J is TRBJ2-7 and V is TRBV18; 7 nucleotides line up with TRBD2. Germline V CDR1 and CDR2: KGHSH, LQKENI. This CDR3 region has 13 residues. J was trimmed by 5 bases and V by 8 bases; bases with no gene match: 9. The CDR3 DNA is TGTGCCAGCCGGCCGGCGGGGGTAAACGAGCAGTACTTC. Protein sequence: CASRPAGVNEQYF.

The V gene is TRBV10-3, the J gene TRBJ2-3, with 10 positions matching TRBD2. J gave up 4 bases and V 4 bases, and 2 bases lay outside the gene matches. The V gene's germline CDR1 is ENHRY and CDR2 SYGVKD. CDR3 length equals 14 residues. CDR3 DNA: TGTGCCATCAGTGCCGGGACTAGCGCAGATACGCAGTATTTT. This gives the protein CAISAGTSADTQYF.

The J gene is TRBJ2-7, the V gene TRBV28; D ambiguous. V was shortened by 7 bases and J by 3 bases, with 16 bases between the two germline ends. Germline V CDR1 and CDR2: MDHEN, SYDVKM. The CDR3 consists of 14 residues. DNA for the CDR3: TGTGCCAGCATGTCGGAGAGCAGATACTACGAGCAGTACTTC. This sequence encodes CASMSESRYYEQYF. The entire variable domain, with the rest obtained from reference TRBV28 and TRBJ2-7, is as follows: DVKVTQSSRYLVKRTGEKVFLECVQDMDHENMFWYRQDPGLGLRLIYFSYDVKMKEKGDIPEGYSVSREKKERFSLILESASTNQTSMYLCASMSESRYYEQYFGPGTRLTVT.

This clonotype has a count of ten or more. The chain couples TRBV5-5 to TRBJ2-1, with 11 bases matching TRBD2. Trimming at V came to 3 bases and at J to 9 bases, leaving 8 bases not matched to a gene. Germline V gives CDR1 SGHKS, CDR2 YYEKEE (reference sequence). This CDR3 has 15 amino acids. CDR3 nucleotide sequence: TGTGCCAGCAGCTGGGGAACTAGCGGGAGTGGTGAGCAGTTCTTC. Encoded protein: CASSWGTSGSGEQFF.